A single T cell receptor (beta chain) is shown here with its context. Following autologous stem cell transplantation, relapse occurred in every patient, and exposure to brentuximab vedotin varied. This sample is drawn from a study of PD-1 blockade in classical Hodgkin lymphoma. The protocol was immunoSEQ multiplex PCR, while the TCRdb copy is restricted to in-frame clones and leaves out a portion. The sample holds 90,000 to 130,000 clones, 80% to 90% seen once. The CDR3 consists of 14 residues. The ends lost 4 bases at V and 3 bases at J; junction bases unmatched: 6. The germline CDR1 and CDR2 sequences are MDHEN and SYDVKM.

J is TRBJ2-7 and V is TRBV28; 7 bases align to TRBD1. This receptor was taken from a human donor with classical Hodgkin lymphoma. The input for sequencing was peripheral blood mononuclear cells (PBMCs), taken before the second cycle of nivolumab. CDR3 DNA: TGTGCCAGCAGTTCTCCGGGACAGCTCTACGAGCAGTACTTC. This translates into CASSSPGQLYEQYF.